Each of the 18 T cell receptor beta chains below was sequenced from the same sample in a study of T cell responses to AZD1222 COVID-19 vaccine. TCRdb keeps only in-frame clones here, not all; method: immunoSEQ multiplex PCR. Altogether around 160,000 clones are present, 94% being singletons, with the ten largest covering around 0.66%. The sample here was peripheral blood, taken on day 0 of AZD1222 vaccination. These receptors all stem from an adult in good health.

The V call is TRBV4-1, the J call TRBJ1-2; 9 nucleotides align to TRBD1. The CDR3 length is 16 residues. Germline CDR1 and CDR2: MGHRA and YSYEKL. The V and J ends lost 1 base and 8 bases, in that order; junction bases with no gene match: 11. The CDR3 sequence: CASSQGYLNRGRGYTF. CDR3 DNA sequence: TGCGCCAGCAGCCAAGGATACTTAAACAGGGGGCGCGGCTACACCTTC.

As regards this clone: This sample includes further DNA sequences coding for the same CDR3. The V and J genes are TRBV7-9 and TRBJ1-3; D unclear. Trimming took off 5 bases at V and 4 bases at J, with 6 bases between the two ends. The CDR3 is made up of 12 amino acids. The V gene's germline CDR1 is SEHNR and CDR2 FQNEAQ (reference sequence). CDR3 DNA sequence: TGTGCCAGCAGCCCTACCGGAAACACCATATATTTT. Encoded protein: CASSPTGNTIYF.

The rearrangement links TRBV15 to TRBJ1-1, with D possibly matching TRBD1 (6 bases). This CDR3 has 16 residues. V was clipped by 0 bases and J by 11 bases, with 22 bases between them. CDR1 is LNHNV, CDR2 YYDKDF, per germline (reference sequence). The CDR3 nucleotides read TGTGCCACCAGCAGAGACTACAGGGCCCTTGAAGCTCACGCTTTCTTT. Encoded protein: CATSRDYRALEAHAFF. Filled out from reference TRBV15 and TRBJ1-1, the complete variable domain reads DAMVIQNPRYQVTQFGKPVTLSCSQTLNHNVMYWYQQKSSQAPKLLFHYYDKDFNNEADTPDNFQSRRPNTSFCFLDIRSPGLGDTAMYLCATSRDYRALEAHAFFGQGTRLTVV.

With respect to this clone: At one end the junction does not follow the germline gene, possibly because of a read error. V usage is TRBV6-5 and J usage is TRBJ2-1; weak D call: TRBD2 (5 bases). The germline V gene has CDR1 MNHEY and CDR2 SVGAGI. CDR3 size: 15 residues. CDR3 region: CASKRVGLSDNEQFF. The CDR3, as DNA: TGTGCCAGCAAGAGGGTCGGGCTCTCCGACAATGAGCAGTTCTTC.

This chain joins TRBV5-1 and TRBJ2-1, with TRBD2 identical over 7 bases. The trim removed 3 bases at V and 7 bases at J, leaving 7 bases unmatched. The CDR3 has 14 amino acids. In germline, CDR1 is SGHRS, CDR2 YFSETQ. The CDR3 bases are TGCGCCAGCAGCTCTGTCCTAGCGGTTAATGAGCAGTTCTTC. As protein: CASSSVLAVNEQFF.

J is TRBJ2-7 and V is TRBV27, with TRBD2 identical over 10 bases. Germline CDR1 MNHEY, CDR2 SMNVEV (reference sequence). V was clipped by 4 bases and J by 4 bases; unmatched bases: 7. This CDR3 has 15 amino acids. CDR3 residues: CASSSLAGEDYEQYF. For the CDR3, the DNA is TGTGCCAGCAGTTCCCTAGCGGGGGAGGATTACGAGCAGTACTTC.

The CDR3 spells CASPPSDRVTEAFF. The CDR3 DNA reads as TGTGCCAGCCCCCCGTCCGACAGGGTCACTGAAGCTTTCTTT. The chain has TRBV28 and TRBJ1-1, with TRBD1 identical over 7 bases. The CDR3 spans 14 residues. In germline, CDR1 is MDHEN, CDR2 SYDVKM. V trimming: 8 bases; J trimming: 4 bases; junction bases outside the gene matches: 10.

The chain has TRBV3-1 (or the pseudogene TRBV3-2) and TRBJ1-1; perhaps TRBD1 as D (6 bases). The germline gives CDR1 LGHDT, CDR2 YNNKEL (reference sequence). Between the trimmed V and J ends, which lost 6 bases and 4 bases, there was a span of 12 bases. The CDR3 has 13 amino acids. The CDR3 is CASSTGLVTEAFF. CDR3 nucleotide sequence: TGTGCCAGCAGTACAGGGTTGGTCACTGAAGCTTTCTTT.

V gene TRBV20-1 combines with J gene TRBJ1-5; D is unclear. CDR3 length equals 14 residues. Trimming shortened V by 6 bases and J by 5 bases, and 17 bases separated the two germline ends. The germline CDR1 and CDR2 sequences are DFQATT and SNEGSKA (reference sequence). CDR3 coding DNA: TGCAGTGCCAGTAACAATCGGGAGTATCAGCCCCAGCATTTT. This codes for CSASNNREYQPQHF.

The chain recombines TRBV2 with TRBJ2-7, with D possibly TRBD2 on 6 matching bases. V was pared by 6 bases and J by 6 bases, with 21 bases between. Germline assignment: CDR1 SNHLY and CDR2 FYNNEI. There are 15 residues in the CDR3. This chain's CDR3 is CASRLGLVDLGEQYF. Written as DNA, the CDR3 is TGTGCCAGCAGGTTGGGACTCGTAGACCTCGGCGAGCAGTACTTC. The whole variable domain, remainder taken from reference TRBV2 and TRBJ2-7, is EPEVTQTPSHQVTQMGQEVILRCVPISNHLYFYWYRQILGQKVEFLVSFYNNEISEKSEIFDDQFSVERPDGSNFTLKIRSTKLEDSAMYFCASRLGLVDLGEQYFGPGTRLTVT.

This chain connects TRBV19 to TRBJ2-1; 10 nucleotides agree with TRBD2. The CDR3 is made up of 15 amino acids. Germline V CDR1 and CDR2: LNHDA, SQIVND (reference sequence). V gave up 3 bases and J gave up 7 bases; unmatched junction bases: 6. The CDR3 is CASSMSGRVLNEQFF. As DNA, the CDR3 is TGTGCCAGTAGTATGAGCGGGAGGGTCCTTAATGAGCAGTTCTTC.

The rearrangement links TRBV5-4 to TRBJ1-1; D may be TRBD1 (6 bases). The V end was cut by 4 bases, the J end by 5 bases, with 12 bases between. There are 13 residues in the CDR3. Looked up from germline, CDR1 is SGHNT and CDR2 is YYREEE (reference sequence). DNA of the CDR3: TGTGCCAGCAGCCCCCACAGGGAGACTGAAGCTTTCTTT. This encodes CASSPHRETEAFF.

The table lists this clone with a count of one. The chain is built from TRBV2 and TRBJ1-3; TRBD1 is a possible D gene (5 bases). Trimming shortened V by 3 bases and J by 5 bases, and 14 bases separated the two germline ends. The CDR3 runs 15 residues. The V gene's germline CDR1 is SNHLY and CDR2 FYNNEI. CDR3 amino acids: CASSEGLGGRNTIYF. In DNA, the CDR3 is TGTGCCAGCAGTGAGGGACTTGGAGGACGAAACACCATATATTTT.

With regard to this clone: A junction boundary mismatches the germline segment, possibly from a read error. The chain uses TRBV6-1 and TRBJ2-5; 8 positions match TRBD2. The CDR3 has 12 residues. Germline assignment: CDR1 MNHNS and CDR2 SASEGT. The CDR3 nucleotides are TGTGCCAGCAGTGAACTCGGGGGGGGTCTGGACTTC. As protein: CASSELGGGLDF.

This clone was picked up one time. This rearrangement joins TRBV6-4 to TRBJ2-1; unclear D gene. Trimming removed 0 bases from V and 12 bases from J, with 12 bases in between. CDR1 is MRHNA and CDR2 is SNTAGT in the germline V gene. The CDR3 is 13 amino acids. The CDR3 DNA reads as TGTGCCAGCAGTGACTCGTTCTACTCTTCGCAGTTCTTC. The encoded protein is CASSDSFYSSQFF.

This chain joins TRBV28 and TRBJ1-4, with D possibly being TRBD1 (6 bases). The CDR3 loop spans 15 amino acids. Looked up from germline, CDR1 is MDHEN and CDR2 is SYDVKM. Trimming removed 4 bases from V and 5 bases from J, with 14 bases in between. The CDR3 bases are TGTGCCAGCAGTTCAATACAGGGCCCCAATGAAAAACTGTTTTTT. Protein product: CASSSIQGPNEKLFF.

The V call is TRBV14, the J call TRBJ1-6; 7 bases fit TRBD1. V shed 1 base, J shed 9 bases, and the junction held 6 bases outside the gene matches. The germline V gene has CDR1 SGHDN and CDR2 FVKESK. CDR3 length: 15 amino acids. Written as DNA, the CDR3 is TGTGCCAGCAGCCAAGCTACAGGGGTTGGTTCACCCCTCCACTTT. Amino acids: CASSQATGVGSPLHF.

This sequence joins TRBV19 and TRBJ2-4; tentatively, D is TRBD1 or TRBD2 (6 bases each). Between the trimmed V and J ends, which lost 7 bases and 3 bases, there was a span of 19 bases. CDR3 size: 16 residues. Germline values: CDR1 LNHDA, CDR2 SQIVND (reference sequence). CDR3 amino acids: CASTNIGGADKNIQYF. DNA for the CDR3: TGTGCCAGTACCAATATCGGGGGCGCGGACAAAAACATTCAGTACTTC. Drawing the rest from reference TRBV19 and TRBJ2-4, the complete variable domain is DGGITQSPKYLFRKEGQNVTLSCEQNLNHDAMYWYRQDPGQGLRLIYYSQIVNDFQKGDIAEGYSVSREKKESFPLTVTSAQKNPTAFYLCASTNIGGADKNIQYFGAGTRLSVL.